A single sample gave rise to the 21 T cell receptor beta chains below, sequenced in a study of T cell responses to AZD1222 COVID-19 vaccine. The table came from immunoSEQ multiplex PCR; TCRdb's copy has only in-frame clones and leaves some out. The data contain about 37,000 clones, about nine tenths of them singletons. The specimen was peripheral blood, collected 28 days after the second AZD1222 dose. Receptors were obtained from an adult who received the AZD1222 COVID-19 vaccine.

The chain carries TRBV7-9 and TRBJ2-1, with no clear D. Trimming took off 2 bases at V and 7 bases at J, with 6 bases between the two ends. Looked up from germline, CDR1 is SEHNR and CDR2 is FQNEAQ (reference sequence). CDR3 length equals 12 residues. The CDR3 nucleotides read TGTGCCAGCAGCTTAAGACAAAATGAGCAGTTCTTC. It specifies CASSLRQNEQFF.

The chain combines TRBV11-2 with TRBJ2-5, with TRBD2 matching 7 bases. V shed 2 bases, J shed 2 bases, and the junction held 17 bases outside the gene matches. There are 19 residues in the CDR3. CDR1 and CDR2 from the germline V gene are SGHAT and FQNNGV. In DNA, the CDR3 is TGTGCCAGCAGCTTATACCGATACGGCGGGAGCTCGGATCAAGAGACCCAGTACTTC. As protein: CASSLYRYGGSSDQETQYF.

The chain uses TRBV2 and TRBJ1-1, with D unclear. The V gene's germline CDR1 is SNHLY and CDR2 FYNNEI. This CDR3 is built from 14 residues. V gave up 2 bases and J gave up 3 bases, with 10 bases separating them. This CDR3 is CASSELGRDTEAFF. CDR3 sequence (DNA): TGTGCCAGCAGTGAACTGGGTAGGGACACTGAAGCTTTCTTT.

The rearrangement links TRBV3-1 (or the pseudogene TRBV3-2) to TRBJ2-1; 8 bases map to TRBD2. Trimming removed 2 bases from V and 9 bases from J; junction bases left unmatched: 15. The CDR3 sequence is 17 residues long. Per the germline V gene, CDR1 is LGHDT and CDR2 is YNNKEL (reference sequence). Written as DNA, the CDR3 is TGTGCCAGCAGCCAAACTGGGTCCGGGAGGGCCGGGAGTGAGCAGTTCTTC. Residues: CASSQTGSGRAGSEQFF.

This clone showed up just a few times. The CDR3 reads CASGRGSAYEQFF. Here the CDR3 DNA reads TGTGCCAGCGGAAGGGGAAGCGCTTATGAGCAGTTCTTC. V gene TRBV14 combines with J gene TRBJ2-1; tentatively, D is TRBD1 (5 bases). The CDR3 length is 13 residues. Deletions cut 8 bases from V and 8 bases from J, with 16 bases between. Germline CDR1 SGHDN, CDR2 FVKESK.

DNA of the CDR3: TGTGCCAGCAGTGAATTAGGCTGGGAGACCCAGTACTTC. Translation: CASSELGWETQYF. This chain links TRBV2 with TRBJ2-5, with D uncertain. CDR1 is SNHLY, CDR2 FYNNEI, per germline. With 2 bases removed from V and 5 bases from J, the gap between germline ends came to 9 bases. The CDR3 length is 13 residues.

This clone turned up a few times. The chain links TRBV4-2 to TRBJ2-7, with D possibly matching TRBD2 (6 bases). CDR1 is LGHNA and CDR2 is YNFKEQ in the germline V gene. V lost 4 bases, J lost 0 bases, and 19 bases lay in between. The CDR3 is 17 amino acids. The CDR3 spells CASSPAETGEISYEQYF. CDR3 coding DNA: TGTGCCAGCAGCCCCGCGGAAACGGGAGAGATCTCCTACGAGCAGTACTTC.

V and J are TRBV30 and TRBJ2-5; D possibly uses TRBD1 or TRBD2 (6 bases each). Trimming removed 3 bases from V and 3 bases from J, with 26 bases in between. The CDR3 is made up of 18 amino acids. The germline gives CDR1 GTSNPN, CDR2 SVGIG (reference sequence). The CDR3 DNA reads as TGTGCCTGGAGGCCTCGGGGGCAGAGAGCGGCCCCAAAAGAGACCCAGTACTTC. This sequence encodes CAWRPRGQRAAPKETQYF.

V and J are TRBV2 and TRBJ1-1, with D possibly matching TRBD1 (6 bases). CDR1 and CDR2 from the germline V gene are SNHLY and FYNNEI. V gave up 3 bases and J gave up 1 base, with 6 bases separating them. CDR3 length: 13 amino acids. The CDR3 nucleotides are TGTGCCAGCAGTGACAGGGGGAACACTGAAGCTTTCTTT. It specifies CASSDRGNTEAFF. Drawing the rest from reference TRBV2 and TRBJ1-1, the complete variable domain is EPEVTQTPSHQVTQMGQEVILRCVPISNHLYFYWYRQILGQKVEFLVSFYNNEISEKSEIFDDQFSVERPDGSNFTLKIRSTKLEDSAMYFCASSDRGNTEAFFGQGTRLTVV.

In this sample, this clone turned up once. This chain connects TRBV12-5 to TRBJ2-2; possibly TRBD1 or TRBD2 for D (5 bases each). This CDR3 contains 15 residues. Germline CDR1 and CDR2: LGHNT and FRNRAP. V lost 5 bases and J lost 5, with 15 bases in between. This CDR3 reads CASGSRDPRTGELFF. In nucleotides, the CDR3 is TGTGCTAGTGGTAGCCGGGACCCTAGGACCGGGGAGCTGTTTTTT.

The rearrangement uses TRBV2 and TRBJ2-6; D may be TRBD2 (6 bases). Germline V CDR1 and CDR2: SNHLY, FYNNEI. The V gene lost 1 base and the J gene lost 0 bases, with 10 bases spanning the gap. This CDR3 is built from 17 residues. The DNA of the CDR3 is TGTGCCAGCAGTGAAGAGGGACTTAGCTCTGGGGCCAACGTCCTGACTTTC. It is translated as CASSEEGLSSGANVLTF. The entire variable domain, with the rest obtained from reference TRBV2 and TRBJ2-6, is as follows: EPEVTQTPSHQVTQMGQEVILRCVPISNHLYFYWYRQILGQKVEFLVSFYNNEISEKSEIFDDQFSVERPDGSNFTLKIRSTKLEDSAMYFCASSEEGLSSGANVLTFGAGSRLTVL.

The chain carries TRBV5-8 and TRBJ2-4; D possibly corresponds to TRBD1 (5 bases). The germline V and J ends were trimmed by 4 bases and 6 bases, with 14 bases remaining between them. This CDR3 region has 14 residues. The V gene's germline CDR1 is SGHTS and CDR2 YDEGEE. In DNA, the CDR3 is TGTGCCAGCAGCCCAGGGTTGACGCGAAACATTCAGTACTTC. This sequence encodes CASSPGLTRNIQYF.

The V and J genes are TRBV5-1 and TRBJ2-3, with 8 positions matching TRBD2. V was clipped by 5 bases and J by 2 bases; unmatched bases: 10. This CDR3 contains 16 residues. From germline, CDR1 is SGHRS and CDR2 YFSETQ. The CDR3 nucleotides are TGCGCCAGCAGAAGGGACGCGGGGGGATCCACAGATACGCAGTATTTT. This sequence encodes CASRRDAGGSTDTQYF.

The chain joins TRBV18 to TRBJ2-2; 8 bases agree with TRBD1. With 4 bases clipped from V and 4 bases from J, the junction kept 8 bases outside the gene matches. The V gene's germline CDR1 is KGHSH and CDR2 LQKENI. CDR3 length equals 16 residues. CDR3 nucleotides: TGTGCCAGCTCACTCCGGGGACAGGACAGCACCGGGGAGCTGTTTTTT. Translation gives CASSLRGQDSTGELFF.

The chain joins TRBV5-4 to TRBJ2-3; 11 bases agree with TRBD2. This CDR3 contains 14 residues. V gave up 4 bases and J gave up 8 bases; unmatched junction bases: 6. Germline assignment: CDR1 SGHNT and CDR2 YYREEE (reference sequence). This chain's CDR3 is CASSPGLAGGTQYF. The DNA of the CDR3 is TGTGCCAGCAGCCCAGGCCTAGCGGGAGGTACGCAGTATTTT.

This chain uses TRBV24-1 with TRBJ2-3, with 9 bases matching TRBD1. CDR3 size: 16 residues. J lost 0 bases, V lost 4 bases, and 4 bases had no gene match. CDR1 and CDR2 (germline): KGHDR, SFDVKD. The CDR3: CATSDQGQGSTDTQYF. In DNA, the CDR3 is TGTGCCACCAGTGACCAGGGACAGGGAAGCACAGATACGCAGTATTTT.

The chain combines TRBV3-1 (or the pseudogene TRBV3-2) with TRBJ1-3; possible D gene TRBD1, 5 bases. Trimming pared 3 bases from V and 2 bases from J, leaving 11 bases between. Germline CDR1 reads LGHDT; CDR2 reads YNNKEL (reference sequence). The CDR3 loop spans 15 amino acids. The CDR3 nucleotides read TGTGCCAGCAGCCAGGAGGAGACAGCTGGAAACACCATATATTTT. Its translation is CASSQEETAGNTIYF.

The chain employs TRBV21-1 and TRBJ2-2. TRBV21-1 has pseudogene status. The CDR3 consists of 19 residues. The chain's CDR3 is CASSKWGMDQPEVTGELFF. The CDR3 region has the DNA TGTGCCAGCAGCAAATGGGGGATGGACCAGCCGGAGGTCACCGGGGAGCTGTTTTTT.

The rearrangement links TRBV5-5 to TRBJ1-4; TRBD1 agrees at 8 bases. Germline V gives CDR1 SGHKS, CDR2 YYEKEE (reference sequence). This CDR3 has 17 amino acids. The V segment lost 4 bases and the J segment 12 bases; nucleotides outside the gene matches: 20. CDR3 DNA: TGTGCCAGCAGCCGCGTCCCGGGACAGGCCTCTAAGGCCCAACTGTTTTTT. Translated: CASSRVPGQASKAQLFF.

This chain joins TRBV5-6 and TRBJ2-2; TRBD2 matches 9 bases. V was pared by 4 bases and J by 10 bases, with 14 bases of the junction left unmatched. The CDR3 covers 16 residues. CDR1 SGHDT and CDR2 YYEEEE come from the germline V gene. DNA of the CDR3: TGTGCCAGCAGCCGACTTAGCGGGGGCTCCCGCGCGGAGCTGTTTTTT. It encodes CASSRLSGGSRAELFF.

This clone turned up a few times. V is TRBV28 and J is TRBJ1-5, with TRBD1 matching 9 bases. Germline V CDR1 and CDR2: MDHEN, SYDVKM. The CDR3 covers 14 residues. The V segment lost 6 bases and the J segment 3 bases; nucleotides outside the gene matches: 3. Written as DNA, the CDR3 is TGTGCCAGCAGCAGGACAGGGGACAATCAGCCCCAGCATTTT. This translates into CASSRTGDNQPQHF. Filled out from reference TRBV28 and TRBJ1-5, the complete variable domain reads DVKVTQSSRYLVKRTGEKVFLECVQDMDHENMFWYRQDPGLGLRLIYFSYDVKMKEKGDIPEGYSVSREKKERFSLILESASTNQTSMYLCASSRTGDNQPQHFGDGTRLSIL.